What follows is one T cell receptor beta chain and its context. Its specificity is unknown. The source of the sample is a study of beta chain features in type 1 diabetes. Study context: Sorted cells, more than 95,000,000 in number, were examined across all samples.

The entirety of the isolated RNA underwent reverse transcription, so expressed TCRB transcripts were sequenced. The study sequenced naive, central memory and regulatory T cell samples to an average of about 3.5 million reads. Clones were read by immunoSEQ multiplex PCR, and TCRdb kept only the in-frame ones, dropping some. The sample yields about half a million clones, approximately 31% seen once. General study findings and limits: Diminished insertions and augmented deletions at VDJ junctions characterized type 1 diabetes patients. Sequencing from cDNA could over-represent high-TCR-expressing cells.

CDR1 and CDR2 (germline): MGHRA, YSYEKL. The CDR3 has 16 amino acids. Between the trimmed V and J ends, which lost 2 bases and 7 bases, there was a span of 17 bases. The chain employs TRBV4-1 and TRBJ2-2, with a possible D match to TRBD2 (5 bases). The origin of this receptor is a man between 18 and 35 years old in good health. Sequencing was carried out using naive CD4+ T cells from blood. This chain's CDR3 is CASSQFRGSGSGELFF. For the CDR3, the DNA is TGCGCCAGCAGCCAATTTCGAGGGAGCGGCAGCGGGGAGCTGTTTTTT.